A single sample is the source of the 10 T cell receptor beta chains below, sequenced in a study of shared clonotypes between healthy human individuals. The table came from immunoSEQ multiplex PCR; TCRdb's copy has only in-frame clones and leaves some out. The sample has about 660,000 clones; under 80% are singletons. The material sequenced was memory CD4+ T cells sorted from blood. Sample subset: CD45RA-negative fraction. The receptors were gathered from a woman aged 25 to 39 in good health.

The CDR3 loop is CASKRGNWLVDTEAFF. In nucleotides, the CDR3 is TGTGCCAGTAAACGGGGAAATTGGTTGGTGGACACTGAAGCTTTCTTT. The V call is TRBV19, the J call TRBJ1-1; D is ambiguous. CDR1 and CDR2 from the germline V gene are LNHDA and SQIVND (reference sequence). The CDR3 loop spans 16 amino acids. V shed 7 bases and J shed 3 bases, with 21 bases lying between them.

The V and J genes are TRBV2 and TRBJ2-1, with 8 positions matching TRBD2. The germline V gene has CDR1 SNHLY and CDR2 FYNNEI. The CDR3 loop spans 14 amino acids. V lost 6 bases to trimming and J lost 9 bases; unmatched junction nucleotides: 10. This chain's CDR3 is CASRAGTRDSEQFF. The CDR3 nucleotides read TGTGCCAGCAGGGCAGGGACTAGGGATAGTGAGCAGTTCTTC.

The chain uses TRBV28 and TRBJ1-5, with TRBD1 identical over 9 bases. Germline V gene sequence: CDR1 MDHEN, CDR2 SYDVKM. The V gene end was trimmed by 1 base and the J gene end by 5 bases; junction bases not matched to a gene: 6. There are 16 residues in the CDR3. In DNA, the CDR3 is TGTGCCAGCAGTTTATCTGGGACAGGGATAGATCAGCCCCAGCATTTT. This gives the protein CASSLSGTGIDQPQHF.

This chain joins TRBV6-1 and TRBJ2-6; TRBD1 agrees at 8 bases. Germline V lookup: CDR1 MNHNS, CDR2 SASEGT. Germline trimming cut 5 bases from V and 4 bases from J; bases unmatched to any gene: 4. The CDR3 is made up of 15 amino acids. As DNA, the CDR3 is TGTGCCAGCAGTCCAGGGGGCGGAGGGGCCAACGTCCTGACTTTC. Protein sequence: CASSPGGGGANVLTF.

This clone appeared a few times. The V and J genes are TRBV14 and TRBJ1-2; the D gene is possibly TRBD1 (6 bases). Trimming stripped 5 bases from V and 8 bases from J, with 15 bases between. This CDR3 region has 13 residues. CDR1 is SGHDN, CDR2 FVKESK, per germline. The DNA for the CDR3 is TGTGCCAGCAGCTTAACAGGGACCCGGGGCTACACCTTC. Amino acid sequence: CASSLTGTRGYTF.

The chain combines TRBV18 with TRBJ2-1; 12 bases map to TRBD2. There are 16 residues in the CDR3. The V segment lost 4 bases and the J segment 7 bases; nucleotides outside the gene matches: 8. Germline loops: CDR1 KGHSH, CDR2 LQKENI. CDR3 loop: CASSHLAGGPRNEQFF. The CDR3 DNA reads TGTGCCAGCTCACACCTAGCGGGAGGGCCAAGGAATGAGCAGTTCTTC.

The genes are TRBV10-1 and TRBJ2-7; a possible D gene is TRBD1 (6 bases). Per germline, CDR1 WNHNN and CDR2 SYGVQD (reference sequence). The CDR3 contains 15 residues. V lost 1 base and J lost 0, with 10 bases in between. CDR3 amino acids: CASSEYRGSSYEQYF. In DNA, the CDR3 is TGCGCCAGCAGTGAGTATAGGGGGAGCTCCTACGAGCAGTACTTC.

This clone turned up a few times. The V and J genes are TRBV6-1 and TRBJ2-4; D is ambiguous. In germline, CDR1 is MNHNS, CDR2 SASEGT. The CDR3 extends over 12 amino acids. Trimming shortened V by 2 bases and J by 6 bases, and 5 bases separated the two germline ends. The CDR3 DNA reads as TGTGCCAGCAGTGAACTGGGAAACATTCAGTACTTC. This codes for CASSELGNIQYF.

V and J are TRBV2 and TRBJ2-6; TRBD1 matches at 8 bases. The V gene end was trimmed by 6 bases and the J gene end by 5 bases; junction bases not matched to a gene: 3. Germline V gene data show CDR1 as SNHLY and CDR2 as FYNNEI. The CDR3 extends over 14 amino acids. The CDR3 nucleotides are TGTGCCAGCAGGGACAGGGTACGGGCCAACGTCCTGACTTTC. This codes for CASRDRVRANVLTF.

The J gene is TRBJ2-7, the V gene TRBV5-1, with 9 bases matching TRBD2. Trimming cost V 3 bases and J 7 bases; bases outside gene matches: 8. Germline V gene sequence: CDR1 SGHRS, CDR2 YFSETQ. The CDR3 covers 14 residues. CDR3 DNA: TGCGCCAGCAGCTCCAATAGCGGGAGTGGAGAGCAGTACTTC. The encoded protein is CASSSNSGSGEQYF. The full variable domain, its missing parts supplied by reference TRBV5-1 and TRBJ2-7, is KAGVTQTPRYLIKTRGQQVTLSCSPISGHRSVSWYQQTPGQGLQFLFEYFSETQRNKGNFPGRFSGRQFSNSRSEMNVSTLELGDSALYLCASSSNSGSGEQYFGPGTRLTVT.